Reported below is one T cell receptor beta chain. This sample was included in a study of blood T cell repertoires in COVID-19. Trimming stripped 6 bases from V and 2 bases from J, with 25 bases between. Germline-derived CDR1 and CDR2 are MNHEY and SVGEGT. The CDR3 extends over 18 amino acids. Clones were read by immunoSEQ multiplex PCR, and TCRdb kept only the in-frame ones, dropping some. The sample has about 210,000 clones, about 89% seen once. The chain is built from TRBV6-2 or TRBV6-3 and TRBJ1-2; D ambiguous. The sequence was collected from a woman between 35 and 50 years old with acute or convalescent COVID-19. Sequencing was performed on peripheral blood. The CDR3 region has the DNA TGTGCCAGCAGCCCTACCCCCCCCAGCCCGGGGTCCAACTATGGCTACACCTTC. This codes for CASSPTPPSPGSNYGYTF.